This T cell receptor (beta chain) was identified during a study of cytomegalovirus exposure and HLA in healthy donors. From germline, CDR1 is SGHVS and CDR2 FNYEAQ. V was trimmed by 5 bases and J by 2 bases, leaving 12 bases between them. This CDR3 comprises 14 residues. Primers for the PCR totalled 60 Vbeta and 13 Jbeta. Clones were read by immunoSEQ multiplex PCR, and TCRdb kept only the in-frame ones, dropping some. The sample consists of 150,000 to 200,000 clones, 70% to 85% of them appearing once. Source material: PBMCs. This TCR was sampled from a woman aged 55 to 70 in good health and CMV-seropositive. The rearrangement joins TRBV7-6 to TRBJ2-5, with TRBD2 as a possible D gene (6 bases). The CDR3 nucleotides read TGTGCCAGCAGCCGAAAGGGACTGCAAGAGACCCAGTACTTC. Translating it yields CASSRKGLQETQYF.